This T cell receptor beta chain was recorded in a study of T cell changes during pregnancy in multiple sclerosis. Produced via immunoSEQ multiplex PCR; TCRdb's table is partial and in-frame only. The table records approximately 69,000 clones, roughly 92% of them present only once. The germline V and J ends were trimmed by 10 bases and 5 bases, with 14 bases remaining between them. Germline V gives CDR1 MNHNS, CDR2 SASEGT. CDR3 length equals 13 residues. The table lists this clone with a few counts. The input for sequencing was peripheral blood, taken in the second trimester of pregnancy. The chain is built from TRBV6-1 and TRBJ1-4; D perhaps matches TRBD1 (6 bases). This clonotype was obtained from a female donor in good health, enrolled as a control in a pregnancy study. CDR3 DNA: TGTGCCACCTTAGAAGACAGGAATGAAAAACTGTTTTTT. It yields the protein CATLEDRNEKLFF.